Sequencing of this TCR beta chain was carried out in a study of beta chain features in type 1 diabetes. Study overall: The samples had approximately 110 million sorted cells examined in all.

Germline values: CDR1 SGHDT, CDR2 YYEEEE. Trimming removed 4 bases at V and 8 bases at J, with 12 bases between. The length of the CDR3 is 12 residues. The study reverse transcribed the entire isolated RNA, so it sequenced expressed TCRB transcripts. Using immunoSEQ multiplex PCR, the repertoire was profiled, and TCRdb retains in-frame clones only, with some absent. The table lists over 100,000 clones, roughly 40% of them singletons, with about 0.07% in the top ten. Sequenced input: stem cell memory CD4+ T cells from blood. The sequence was collected from a woman under 30 in good health. The chain employs TRBV5-6 and TRBJ1-2; the D gene is possibly TRBD1 (6 bases). The CDR3 sequence: CASSINREGYTF. CDR3 in DNA: TGTGCCAGCAGCATTAACAGGGAGGGCTACACCTTC. Looking up the rest from reference TRBV5-6 and TRBJ1-2 gives the full variable domain: DAGVTQSPTHLIKTRGQQVTLRCSPKSGHDTVSWYQQALGQGPQFIFQYYEEEERQRGNFPDRFSGHQFPNYSSELNVNALLLGDSALYLCASSINREGYTFGSGTRLTVV.